Listed here are 3 T cell receptor beta chains from one sample, sequenced in a study of blood T cells in healthy people across ages. Primed by a sample-barcoded 5' primer and a J-beta primer mix, a second PCR proceeded for 7 to 11 cycles. Each CDR3 protein gets one entry after TCRdb re-called the 5' RACE reads with MiXCR. This sample has over a million distinct CDR3 sequences, with approximately 42% found just once. Sequenced material: blood. The origin of the receptors is a woman under 30 in good health.

The chain has TRBV12-3 or TRBV12-4 and TRBJ1-2, with 10 bases fitting TRBD1. The J segment lost 8 bases and the V segment lost 2 bases, leaving 11 bases of the junction unmatched. The CDR3 consists of 16 residues. CDR3 sequence reads: CASSLKGQGHRVGYTF. CDR3 nucleotides: TGTGCCAGCAGTTTAAAGGGACAGGGGCATAGAGTGGGCTACACCTTC.

The chain uses TRBV9 and TRBJ2-5; 7 bases agree with TRBD1. V dropped 0 bases and J dropped 5; count of bases not matched to a gene: 4. CDR3 length equals 14 residues. From germline, CDR1 is SGDLS and CDR2 YYNGEE. This CDR3 is CASSVAQGEETQYF. The CDR3 nucleotides read TGTGCCAGCAGCGTAGCCCAGGGGGAGGAGACCCAGTACTTC.

This clonotype has ten or more counts. The chain uses TRBV20-1 and TRBJ2-1, with 7 bases fitting TRBD2. Per the germline V gene, CDR1 is DFQATT and CDR2 is SNEGSKA (reference sequence). V lost 6 bases and J lost 3; bases outside the gene matches: 2. This CDR3 contains 12 residues. This CDR3 reads CSAGGFYNEQFF. The CDR3 DNA follows: TGCAGTGCCGGGGGGTTCTACAATGAGCAGTTCTTC.